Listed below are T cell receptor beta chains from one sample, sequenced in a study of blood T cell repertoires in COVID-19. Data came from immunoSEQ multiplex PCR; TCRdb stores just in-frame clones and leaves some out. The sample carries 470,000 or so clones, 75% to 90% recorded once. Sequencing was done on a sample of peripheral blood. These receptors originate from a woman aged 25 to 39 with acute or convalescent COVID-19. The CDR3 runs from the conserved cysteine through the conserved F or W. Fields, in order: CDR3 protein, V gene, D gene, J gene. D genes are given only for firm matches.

CDR3aa: CASSFLGGAIDEQYF; v_gene: TRBV5-4; d_gene: -; j_gene: TRBJ2-7
CDR3aa: CASRSGQAVLRYF; v_gene: TRBV5-1; d_gene: TRBD1; j_gene: TRBJ2-3
CDR3aa: CASSLTSLGYTF; v_gene: TRBV28; d_gene: -; j_gene: TRBJ1-2
CDR3aa: CSVGTVSYEQYF; v_gene: TRBV29-1; d_gene: -; j_gene: TRBJ2-7
CDR3aa: CATDRGDFYNEQFF; v_gene: TRBV19; d_gene: TRBD2; j_gene: TRBJ2-1
CDR3aa: CASSVGEGVGNQPQHF; v_gene: TRBV21-1; d_gene: -; j_gene: TRBJ1-5
CDR3aa: CASSSRGGEAFF; v_gene: TRBV5-6; d_gene: -; j_gene: TRBJ1-1
CDR3aa: CASSLRQGATDTQYF; v_gene: TRBV6-5; d_gene: TRBD1; j_gene: TRBJ2-3
CDR3aa: CASSIRPNGDTEAFF; v_gene: TRBV19; d_gene: -; j_gene: TRBJ1-1
CDR3aa: CASLWGVALNEQFF; v_gene: TRBV27; d_gene: -; j_gene: TRBJ2-1
CDR3aa: CATSDEGGVGTGELFF; v_gene: TRBV24-1; d_gene: -; j_gene: TRBJ2-2
CDR3aa: CASRPDGGIYEQYF; v_gene: TRBV6-5; d_gene: TRBD2; j_gene: TRBJ2-7
CDR3aa: CASPLPGTVYNQPQHF; v_gene: TRBV21-1; d_gene: -; j_gene: TRBJ1-5
CDR3aa: CASSRLAETDTQYF; v_gene: TRBV5-1; d_gene: TRBD2; j_gene: TRBJ2-3
CDR3aa: CAWSATYIQFGGYTF; v_gene: TRBV30; d_gene: -; j_gene: TRBJ1-2
CDR3aa: CASSQRGRGGRPTDTQYF; v_gene: TRBV4-2; d_gene: -; j_gene: TRBJ2-3
CDR3aa: CASSQHYLTDTQYF; v_gene: TRBV3-1/TRBV3-2; d_gene: -; j_gene: TRBJ2-3
CDR3aa: CASSVAPGGYYEQYF; v_gene: TRBV9; d_gene: -; j_gene: TRBJ2-7
CDR3aa: CASSFSRDQPQHF; v_gene: TRBV6-5; d_gene: -; j_gene: TRBJ1-5
CDR3aa: CASSLETGLSSEQYF; v_gene: TRBV5-1; d_gene: -; j_gene: TRBJ2-7
CDR3aa: CASSSGGETQYF; v_gene: TRBV5-1; d_gene: -; j_gene: TRBJ2-5
CDR3aa: CASSLTGAYNEQFF; v_gene: TRBV7-9; d_gene: TRBD1; j_gene: TRBJ2-1
CDR3aa: CASSLDSLNYGYTF; v_gene: TRBV5-4; d_gene: -; j_gene: TRBJ1-2
CDR3aa: CASSPGQGFPDTQYF; v_gene: TRBV18; d_gene: TRBD1; j_gene: TRBJ2-3
CDR3aa: CASSLSGRLYGYTF; v_gene: TRBV27; d_gene: -; j_gene: TRBJ1-2
CDR3aa: CASSIASGGQKGEQFF; v_gene: TRBV19; d_gene: TRBD2; j_gene: TRBJ2-1
CDR3aa: CASSEAQLNNSPLHF; v_gene: TRBV2; d_gene: -; j_gene: TRBJ1-6
CDR3aa: CASSSTISYEQYF; v_gene: TRBV7-2; d_gene: -; j_gene: TRBJ2-7
CDR3aa: CASSETQGSLNSPLHF; v_gene: TRBV6-1; d_gene: -; j_gene: TRBJ1-6
CDR3aa: CASSRTSGGAPYNEQFF; v_gene: TRBV11-2; d_gene: TRBD2; j_gene: TRBJ2-1
CDR3aa: CASRKLAGWPFF; v_gene: TRBV12-3/TRBV12-4; d_gene: TRBD2; j_gene: TRBJ2-1
CDR3aa: CAIRGRGSYEQYF; v_gene: TRBV27; d_gene: -; j_gene: TRBJ2-7
CDR3aa: CASSQSSGGQYEQYF; v_gene: TRBV4-2; d_gene: TRBD2; j_gene: TRBJ2-7
CDR3aa: CSASVDYYTDTQYF; v_gene: TRBV20-1; d_gene: -; j_gene: TRBJ2-3
CDR3aa: CASSLGTGLSGELFF; v_gene: TRBV7-6; d_gene: -; j_gene: TRBJ2-2
CDR3aa: CASSGRTGTETQYF; v_gene: TRBV19; d_gene: TRBD1; j_gene: TRBJ2-5
CDR3aa: CASSPCRRVAYEQYF; v_gene: TRBV21-1; d_gene: -; j_gene: TRBJ2-7
CDR3aa: CASTKLTKRGTGEQFF; v_gene: TRBV3-1/TRBV3-2; d_gene: TRBD2; j_gene: TRBJ2-1
CDR3aa: CASSSGLAKTDTQYF; v_gene: TRBV7-3; d_gene: TRBD2; j_gene: TRBJ2-3
CDR3aa: CASSRVPVPGEQFF; v_gene: TRBV10-1; d_gene: -; j_gene: TRBJ2-1
CDR3aa: CASSSDIQETQYF; v_gene: TRBV5-4; d_gene: -; j_gene: TRBJ2-5
CDR3aa: CASSIQGRVYEQYF; v_gene: TRBV19; d_gene: -; j_gene: TRBJ2-7
CDR3aa: CASSVGGRSVAFF; v_gene: TRBV9; d_gene: -; j_gene: TRBJ1-1
CDR3aa: CASSGPDRASYGYTF; v_gene: TRBV5-1; d_gene: TRBD1; j_gene: TRBJ1-2
CDR3aa: CASSLVGGSYGYTF; v_gene: TRBV7-9; d_gene: -; j_gene: TRBJ1-2
CDR3aa: CASSQSAGQPMNTEAFF; v_gene: TRBV7-9; d_gene: -; j_gene: TRBJ1-1
CDR3aa: CASSPLDRGRYEQYF; v_gene: TRBV18; d_gene: TRBD1; j_gene: TRBJ2-7
CDR3aa: CASSSLAGKSYF; v_gene: TRBV7-8; d_gene: TRBD2; j_gene: TRBJ2-3
CDR3aa: CASKREDTQYF; v_gene: TRBV19; d_gene: TRBD2; j_gene: TRBJ2-3
CDR3aa: CASSTRTGIGGELFF; v_gene: TRBV9; d_gene: TRBD1; j_gene: TRBJ2-2
CDR3aa: CASSQEETGNQPQHF; v_gene: TRBV4-1; d_gene: -; j_gene: TRBJ1-5
CDR3aa: CASSQTGTGHYGYTF; v_gene: TRBV4-2; d_gene: TRBD1; j_gene: TRBJ1-2
CDR3aa: CASSRGFSDEQFF; v_gene: TRBV4-1; d_gene: -; j_gene: TRBJ2-1
CDR3aa: CASSQDEFLVHNEQFF; v_gene: TRBV3-1/TRBV3-2; d_gene: -; j_gene: TRBJ2-1